The clone carrying this T cell receptor beta chain was picked up many times. As yet, its antigen is unknown. TCRdb independently ran MiXCR on the 5' RACE reads; one entry per CDR3 protein. Of around 450,000 distinct CDR3 sequences listed, 20% to 25% are singletons. These data originate in a study of T-cell memory formation after mild COVID-19. General study results and limits: The study found contracting CD4+ clones mainly in CM and EM and contracting CD8+ clones in EMRA. Cross-reactive memory appears to have joined, as suggested by some responding clones showing up in pre-infection memory.

CDR1 is MNHEY and CDR2 is SMNVEV in the germline V gene (reference sequence). V dropped 3 bases and J dropped 0; count of bases not matched to a gene: 10. There are 17 residues in the CDR3. Sequenced input: PBMCs or a T cell subset sorted from them (not recorded which). This TCR derives from an adult woman who had mild COVID-19 (a few samples of this study predate the infection). Cell type and time point are not known. The V and J genes are TRBV27 and TRBJ1-1; 7 bases are shared with TRBD1. CDR3 loop: CASSFRAGGAVNTEAFF. CDR3 nucleotides: TGTGCCAGCAGTTTCCGGGCAGGGGGGGCTGTGAACACTGAAGCTTTCTTT.